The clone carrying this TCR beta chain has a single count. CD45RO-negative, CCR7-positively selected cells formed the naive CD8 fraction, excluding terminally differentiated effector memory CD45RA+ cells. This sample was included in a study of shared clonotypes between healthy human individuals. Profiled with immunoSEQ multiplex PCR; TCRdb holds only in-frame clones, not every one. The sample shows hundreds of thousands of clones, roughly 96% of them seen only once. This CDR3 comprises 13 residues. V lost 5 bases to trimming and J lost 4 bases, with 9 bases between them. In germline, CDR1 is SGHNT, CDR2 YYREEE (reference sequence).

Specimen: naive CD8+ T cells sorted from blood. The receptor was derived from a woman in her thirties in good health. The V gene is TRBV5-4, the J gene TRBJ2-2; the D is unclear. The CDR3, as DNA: TGTGCCAGCAGTTTGAGTCCCACCGGGGAGCTGTTTTTT. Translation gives CASSLSPTGELFF.